This note documents a single TCR beta chain sequence. The data derive from a study of T-cell reconstitution after alpha-beta-depleted transplantation in children. For TCRbeta, the library was prepared with unique molecular identifiers. TCRdb re-derived calls from the PCR reads in MiXCR, one entry per CDR3 protein. The profile covers about 980,000 distinct CDR3 sequences, with about 26% appearing a single time and over 25% taken by the ten largest. The TCR originated in a boy under three years old who had a stem cell transplant for SCID, so the T cells may come from the graft donor. The starting material was PBMCs, mostly from graft donor cells, obtained 360 days after TCRalphabeta/CD19-depleted stem cell transplant.

This CDR3 reads CATSDPSTKNTGELFF. CDR3 bases: TGTGCCACCAGTGATCCAAGTACTAAAAACACCGGGGAGCTGTTTTTT. This chain uses TRBV24-1 with TRBJ2-2; D ambiguous. CDR1 KGHDR and CDR2 SFDVKD come from the germline V gene. V lost 3 bases to trimming and J lost 2 bases, with 12 bases between them. The CDR3 has 16 amino acids.